This T cell receptor beta chain is from a study of EBV T-cell therapy then PD-1 blockade in nasopharyngeal carcinoma (dated by TCRdb to 2020 to 2023). CDR1 and CDR2 are drawn from the germline V gene (reference sequence): LNHDA, SQIVND. Trimming removed 8 bases from V and 0 bases from J, leaving 15 bases between the germline ends. Including the terminal cysteine and phenylalanine, the CDR3 comprises 15 residues. Kept here is only the CDR3 DNA, which spans 45 bases and is read in frame from base 1. This specimen's time point label, interpreted: 266 days after commencement of treatment, after nivolumab therapy. The treatment or condition label here, explained by the study, means: AdE1-LMPpoly-expanded autologous EBV-specific T-cell therapy followed by anti-PD-1 nivolumab. About this clone: Its recognized antigen is unknown. No base quality values were provided; no much bigger clone lies one nucleotide off.

Genomic DNA was extracted from sorted cells using the Qiagen DNeasy Kit. TCR beta chain deep sequencing was performed on the immunoSEQ platform. The authors' analysis ran thus. Repertoire data analysis was performed with the immunoSEQ Analyzer software. Drawn from immuneACCESS, this table holds only the in-frame rearrangements with V and J called that TCRdb kept. Clones are partly lost; checked studies trace under half to an unresolved V gene and leave the rest unexplained. V, J and clone size are those of that table, while D and trimming were read from the DNA. For this sample the table gives 20,000 to 25,000 clones, of which roughly four fifths were detected only once. Together, the top ten hold around 29% of the sample.

Sequenced here: CD8+ T cells from blood, sampled at day 266 from a patient whose treatment included autologous EBV-specific T cells and nivolumab. Recombination connected TRBV19 to TRBJ2-3; the D gene is perhaps TRBD2, on 6 matching bases. This TCR was sampled from a man between 35 and 55 years old with nasopharyngeal carcinoma. The CDR3 here reads CASSSLGGSTDTQYF. The base sequence is TGTGCCAGTTCTTCTTTGGGGGGAAGCACAGATACGCAGTATTTT.